The present TCR beta chain was sequenced within a study of shared clonotypes between healthy human individuals. A word on this clone: Its target is unknown.

Study outcomes and limitations: The authors expected sequencing depth to affect clonotype sharing among donors. The generation probabilities recorded for non-shared clonotypes fell below those of clonotypes shared by all four donors.

The V end lost 5 bases, the J end lost 1 base, and 8 bases lay between the germline ends. This CDR3 spans 13 amino acids. Germline lookup yields CDR1 LNHDA and CDR2 SQIVND (reference sequence). Only in-frame clones appear in the TCRdb table, and some are missing; sequencing was by immunoSEQ multiplex PCR. The profile shows under 850,000 clones, around 93% of them singletons. Naivety among CD8 cells was defined by CD45RO negativity and positive CCR7 selection, thereby excluding terminally differentiated effector memory CD45RA+ cells. The chain employs TRBV19 and TRBJ1-1; a possible D gene is TRBD1 (5 bases). The sample comprised naive CD8+ T cells sorted from blood. The sequence derives from a young man in good health. Written as DNA, the CDR3 is TGTGCCAGTAGTCAGGGACCGAACACTGAAGCTTTCTTT. The encoded protein is CASSQGPNTEAFF.